This TCR beta chain stems from a study of blood T cell repertoires in COVID-19. For the study at large: Collection of acute and convalescent COVID-19 samples took place in the United States, Italy and Spain. T cells, B-cell-depleted T cells, or PBMCs provided the cDNA or gDNA that served as material.

Under the authors' procedure: Reference gene primer amplification gave nucleated cell count estimates. The method was immunoSEQ multiplex PCR; TCRdb's version includes in-frame clones alone and lacks a portion of them. The V and J calls and the clone size are those of that table, but D and trimming were determined from the DNA. The table has approximately 200,000 clones, 84% seen once; the top ten hold approximately 3%. This CDR3 contains 13 residues. V gave up 5 bases and J gave up 7 bases; unmatched junction bases: 5. Germline lookup yields CDR1 MRHNA and CDR2 SNTAGT. This clone was seen only a few times.

The TCR sequence derives from a woman aged 25 to 39 who had recovered from COVID-19. Source material: peripheral blood. The chain is built from TRBV6-4 and TRBJ1-5, with TRBD1 matching over 7 bases. CDR3 amino acids: CASSWDSRQPQHF. The CDR3, as DNA: TGTGCCAGCAGTTGGGACAGTCGGCAGCCCCAGCATTTT.